The clone carrying this T cell receptor (beta chain) was detected many times. The data were obtained in a study of T-cell memory formation after mild COVID-19. With 4 bases removed from V and 0 bases from J, the gap between germline ends came to 4 bases. CDR1 and CDR2 from the germline V gene are SEHNR and FQNEAQ (reference sequence). This CDR3 is 13 amino acids long. Via MiXCR, TCRdb re-called the 5' RACE reads, giving one row per CDR3 protein. The sample has a few hundred thousand distinct CDR3 sequences; roughly 15% are singletons. Specimen: PBMCs or a T cell subset sorted from them (not recorded which). The TCR comes from a young man who had mild COVID-19 (a few samples of this study predate the infection). Cell type and time point are not known. The gene calls are TRBV7-9 and TRBJ1-3; D is uncertain. Here the CDR3 reads CASSSYSGNTIYF. The DNA of the CDR3 is TGTGCCAGCAGCTCTTACTCTGGAAACACCATATATTTT.